Below, 26 T cell receptor beta chains from the same sample are listed, as sequenced in a study of post-analysis software for immune sequencing data. Findings of the study overall: Included in a set of five TRBV segments more frequent in patients than controls were TRBV5-6, TRBV5-1 and TRBV20-1.

No antigen is known for these receptors. Unique molecular identifiers had been added to the TCR beta cDNA libraries. Each CDR3 protein is one row after TCRdb ran MiXCR on the PCR reads. The data contain 430,000 or so distinct CDR3 sequences, roughly 40% of them singletons. The sample was blood. These receptors originate from a girl aged 2-10 years with multiple sclerosis.

The chain couples TRBV6-6 to TRBJ1-5, with D uncertain. The germline gives CDR1 MNHNY, CDR2 SVGAGI (reference sequence). V was pared by 5 bases and J by 1 base, with 12 bases between. CDR3 length equals 15 residues. The CDR3 region has the DNA TGTGCCAGCAGTCAACAGACCGGGAGCAATCAGCCCCAGCATTTT. Translating gives CASSQQTGSNQPQHF.

This clonotype was seen only a few times. The chain has TRBV9 and TRBJ2-1; the match to TRBD2 covers 11 bases. This CDR3 has 15 amino acids. V lost 1 base and J lost 7; bases outside the gene matches: 4. Germline CDR1 is SGDLS and CDR2 is YYNGEE. The CDR3 protein is CASSVWGTSGNEQFF. The CDR3 bases are TGTGCCAGCAGCGTATGGGGGACTAGCGGAAATGAGCAGTTCTTC.

The CDR3 loop is CSRDRETDTQYF. The CDR3 DNA sequence: TGCAGCCGGGACAGGGAGACAGATACGCAGTATTTT. V and J are TRBV20-1 and TRBJ2-3; 9 bases align to TRBD1. There are 12 residues in the CDR3. Germline V lookup: CDR1 DFQATT, CDR2 SNEGSKA (reference sequence).

This clonotype appeared once. The chain has TRBV11-2 and TRBJ2-1; D gene ambiguous. V was shortened by 5 bases and J by 9 bases, with 17 bases between the two germline ends. This CDR3 has 14 amino acids. Germline V gives CDR1 SGHAT, CDR2 FQNNGV. CDR3 sequence: CASSPSGTRGEQFF. The CDR3 bases are TGTGCCAGCAGCCCTTCTGGTACACGCGGTGAGCAGTTCTTC.

This clonotype was found a few times. The V and J genes are TRBV7-2 and TRBJ1-4; D unclear. The CDR3 extends over 17 amino acids. V was clipped by 2 bases and J by 2 bases, with 15 bases between them. From germline, CDR1 is SGHTA and CDR2 FQGNSA. CDR3 in DNA: TGTGCCAGCAGCTTATTCCCACGCCCTTGGACTAATGAAAAACTGTTTTTT. Translated, it gives CASSLFPRPWTNEKLFF.

This clonotype was counted between two and nine times. The chain is built from TRBV15 and TRBJ2-3, with 7 positions matching TRBD2. The V gene end was trimmed by 0 bases and the J gene end by 2 bases; junction bases not matched to a gene: 2. CDR1 and CDR2 (germline): LNHNV, YYDKDF (reference sequence). There are 15 residues in the CDR3. CDR3 loop: CATSRDRLATDTQYF. For the CDR3, the DNA is TGTGCCACCAGCAGAGATCGACTAGCCACAGATACGCAGTATTTT. Together with reference TRBV15 and TRBJ2-3, the CDR3 gives the full variable domain: DAMVIQNPRYQVTQFGKPVTLSCSQTLNHNVMYWYQQKSSQAPKLLFHYYDKDFNNEADTPDNFQSRRPNTSFCFLDIRSPGLGDTAMYLCATSRDRLATDTQYFGPGTRLTVL.

This chain links TRBV19 with TRBJ2-3; tentatively, D is TRBD2 (6 bases). Per the germline V gene, CDR1 is LNHDA and CDR2 is SQIVND (reference sequence). V lost 6 bases to trimming and J lost 2 bases, with 15 bases between them. The CDR3 has 15 amino acids. CDR3 coding DNA: TGTGCCAGTAGAGCTCGGGGGAGCATCACAGATACGCAGTATTTT. This encodes CASRARGSITDTQYF.

DNA for the CDR3: TGTGCCAGCAGTAACGAGCGGGAGGGGTTTCGAGAGCAGTACTTC. Amino acids: CASSNEREGFREQYF. The chain employs TRBV7-9 and TRBJ2-4; 10 nucleotides match TRBD2. V was clipped by 6 bases and J by 13 bases; unmatched bases: 15. The CDR3 has 15 residues. Germline V CDR1 and CDR2: SEHNR, FQNEAQ (reference sequence). The full variable domain, in which reference TRBV7-9 and TRBJ2-4 provide the parts outside the CDR3, is DTGVSQNPRHKITKRGQNVTFRCDPISEHNRLYWYRQTLGQGPEFLTYFQNEAQLEKSRLLSDRFSAERPKGSFSTLEIQRTEQGDSAMYLCASSNEREGFREQYFGAGTRLSVL.

The chain recombines TRBV7-2 with TRBJ1-2, with D unclear. The CDR3 extends over 15 amino acids. Germline loops: CDR1 SGHTA, CDR2 FQGNSA. The ends were cut back, 0 bases at V and 6 bases at J, with 14 bases in the middle. For the CDR3, the DNA is TGTGCCAGCAGCTTAGCTGCCTCCCGTAGTGATGGCTACACCTTC. Its protein is CASSLAASRSDGYTF.

The chain couples TRBV20-1 to TRBJ2-2, with D uncertain. The CDR3 runs 13 residues. The V gene's germline CDR1 is DFQATT and CDR2 SNEGSKA (reference sequence). V was cut by 1 base and J by 1 base, with 4 bases left in between. The CDR3 reads CSARGQNTGELFF. The CDR3 DNA reads as TGCAGTGCTAGAGGACAGAACACCGGGGAGCTGTTTTTT.

The chain couples TRBV5-1 to TRBJ2-7; D is perhaps TRBD2 (6 bases). V was trimmed by 3 bases and J by 4 bases, leaving 17 bases between them. CDR3 size: 15 residues. The V gene's germline CDR1 is SGHRS and CDR2 YFSETQ. This CDR3 reads CASSWVSRGVYEQYF. The CDR3 DNA follows: TGCGCCAGCAGCTGGGTCTCTCGCGGGGTTTACGAGCAGTACTTC. Drawing the rest from reference TRBV5-1 and TRBJ2-7, the complete variable domain is KAGVTQTPRYLIKTRGQQVTLSCSPISGHRSVSWYQQTPGQGLQFLFEYFSETQRNKGNFPGRFSGRQFSNSRSEMNVSTLELGDSALYLCASSWVSRGVYEQYFGPGTRLTVT.

The chain is built from TRBV12-3 or TRBV12-4 and TRBJ2-1; no reliable D call. The CDR3 totals 14 residues. Trimming pared 2 bases from V and 13 bases from J, leaving 18 bases between. The CDR3 sequence: CASSLKLGRGVQFF. CDR3 coding DNA: TGTGCCAGCAGTTTAAAGCTAGGGCGTGGCGTACAGTTCTTC.

This chain joins TRBV9 and TRBJ2-5; 7 bases line up with TRBD2. This CDR3 has 16 amino acids. Germline CDR1 is SGDLS and CDR2 is YYNGEE. V shed 0 bases, J shed 4 bases, and the junction held 9 bases outside the gene matches. CDR3 nucleotides: TGTGCCAGCAGCGTAGGTCTAGCGGAGGTCGGAGAGACCCAGTACTTC. Protein: CASSVGLAEVGETQYF.

The genes are TRBV20-1 and TRBJ1-5; no reliable D call. Per the germline V gene, CDR1 is DFQATT and CDR2 is SNEGSKA (reference sequence). This CDR3 is built from 14 residues. Trimming removed 6 bases at V and 3 bases at J, with 15 bases between. The CDR3: CSASPTRSNQPQHF. The CDR3 region has the DNA TGCAGTGCCTCCCCGACACGGTCCAATCAGCCCCAGCATTTT.

V is TRBV7-3 and J is TRBJ1-3; D is uncertain. The CDR3 is 15 residues long. Germline-derived CDR1 and CDR2 are SGHTA and FQGTGA. Trimming shortened V by 3 bases and J by 6 bases, and 15 bases separated the two germline ends. The CDR3 region has the DNA TGTGCCAGCAGCTTGGGTCCGGGGTCCGAAAACACCATATATTTT. This translates into CASSLGPGSENTIYF.

V gene TRBV7-3 combines with J gene TRBJ2-5; no reliable D call. Deletions cut 3 bases from V and 4 bases from J, with 12 bases between. Germline loops: CDR1 SGHTA, CDR2 FQGTGA. There are 14 residues in the CDR3. In DNA form, the CDR3 reads TGTGCCAGCAGCTTCGGCAGGACGGGAGAGACCCAGTACTTC. Protein product: CASSFGRTGETQYF.

The chain combines TRBV7-2 with TRBJ2-5; D could derive from TRBD1 or TRBD2 (6 bases each). Trimming removed 2 bases at V and 5 bases at J, with 15 bases between. This CDR3 contains 15 residues. The germline CDR1 and CDR2 sequences are SGHTA and FQGNSA. The CDR3 DNA reads TGTGCCAGCAGCTTATCCGGGGGCAGTTGGGAGACCCAGTACTTC. Its translation is CASSLSGGSWETQYF.

As concerns this clonotype: A read error may account for a junction end that differs from germline. The gene calls are TRBV12-3 or TRBV12-4 and TRBJ2-2, with 7 bases lining up with TRBD1. The CDR3 spans 14 residues. CDR3 DNA: TGTGCCAGCAGCCGGGGACAGTCCCCCGGGGAGCGGTTTTTT. The encoded protein is CASSRGQSPGERFF.

This clonotype has a single count. This chain connects TRBV3-1 to TRBJ2-7; 12 bases fit TRBD2. V trimming: 1 base; J trimming: 0 bases; junction bases outside the gene matches: 10. Germline CDR1 is LGHDT and CDR2 is YNNKEL (reference sequence). CDR3 length: 19 amino acids. Here the CDR3 DNA reads TGTGCCAGCAGCCAAGGTCCTATAGGACTAGCGGGGCACTCCTACGAGCAGTACTTC. Its protein is CASSQGPIGLAGHSYEQYF.

This chain connects TRBV28 to TRBJ1-5, with TRBD1 matching 9 bases. In germline, CDR1 is MDHEN, CDR2 SYDVKM. The CDR3 extends over 15 amino acids. V shed 1 base and J 6 bases; nucleotides not matched to a gene: 4. CDR3 coding DNA: TGTGCCAGCAGTTTATACCGGGACAGGGTTCAGCCCCAGCATTTT. This translates into CASSLYRDRVQPQHF.

The V gene is TRBV7-9, the J gene TRBJ1-1; 9 bases are shared with TRBD1. The CDR3 is made up of 15 amino acids. Germline V gives CDR1 SEHNR, CDR2 FQNEAQ (reference sequence). V dropped 4 bases and J dropped 1; count of bases not matched to a gene: 4. The CDR3 coding sequence is TGTGCCAGCAGCTATACAGGGGGCGCGAACACTGAAGCTTTCTTT. The encoded protein is CASSYTGGANTEAFF.

The chain has TRBV29-1 and TRBJ1-2; tentative D call: TRBD1 (5 bases). Germline CDR1 SQVTM, CDR2 ANQGSEA. The V end was cut by 4 bases, the J end by 4 bases, with 13 bases between. CDR3 length: 13 residues. The CDR3 sequence: CSVGRAGSYGYTF. DNA for the CDR3: TGCAGCGTTGGACGGGCAGGGAGCTATGGCTACACCTTC. Based on the CDR3 plus reference TRBV29-1 and TRBJ1-2, the full variable domain is SAVISQKPSRDICQRGTSLTIQCQVDSQVTMMFWYRQQPGQSLTLIATANQGSEATYESGFVIDKFPISRPNLTFSTLTVSNMSPEDSSIYLCSVGRAGSYGYTFGSGTRLTVV.

The V gene is TRBV28, the J gene TRBJ2-1; 8 bases are shared with TRBD1. The germline CDR1 and CDR2 sequences are MDHEN and SYDVKM. The CDR3 covers 16 residues. Germline trimming cut 5 bases from V and 6 bases from J; bases unmatched to any gene: 12. The CDR3 here is CASSRTILQGGNEQFF. The CDR3 bases are TGTGCCAGCAGTCGAACAATCCTACAGGGGGGCAATGAGCAGTTCTTC.

The V gene is TRBV19, the J gene TRBJ2-1, with 10 bases aligning to TRBD2. The CDR3 runs to 16 residues. The junction had 7 bases not matched to a gene; V was cut back by 3 bases and J by 5 bases. Germline CDR1 and CDR2: LNHDA and SQIVND (reference sequence). The CDR3 reads CASSIRTSGIDNEQFF. CDR3 bases: TGTGCCAGTAGTATTAGGACTAGCGGAATCGACAATGAGCAGTTCTTC.

This clonotype has more than one count but fewer than ten. The chain recombines TRBV3-1 with TRBJ2-4; D is perhaps TRBD2 (6 bases). Germline loops: CDR1 LGHDT, CDR2 YNNKEL (reference sequence). The CDR3 length is 17 residues. Trimming removed 3 bases from V and 1 base from J, with 16 bases in between. CDR3 coding DNA: TGTGCCAGCAGCCAGGTTTCAGCCGGGAGTGCCAAAAACATTCAGTACTTC. It is translated as CASSQVSAGSAKNIQYF.

This clonotype was observed a few times. The genes are TRBV6-5 and TRBJ2-1; TRBD2 matches 11 bases. In germline, CDR1 is MNHEY, CDR2 SVGAGI. The CDR3 consists of 16 residues. Trimming at V came to 5 bases and at J to 3 bases, leaving 6 bases not matched to a gene. CDR3 amino acids: CASSRSGTSGYNEQFF. CDR3 DNA sequence: TGTGCCAGCAGTAGGTCGGGGACTAGCGGCTACAATGAGCAGTTCTTC.